The 10 T cell receptor beta chains listed next were all sequenced from one sample in a study of T cells in Graves' hyperthyroidism and ophthalmopathy. Using RNA transcripts as the source, TCR beta CDR3 regions were amplified. A set of HTBI primers served as the primers for a first-round RT-PCR of the TCR CDR3. MiXCR was run by TCRdb on the multiplex PCR reads, yielding one entry per CDR3 protein. The data contain some 510,000 distinct CDR3 sequences, around 45% of them singletons. Sequencing was performed on peripheral blood or thyroid tissue (not recorded which). All receptors derive from a woman aged 18-29 years with Graves' hyperthyroidism.

This clonotype came up a few times. The V gene is TRBV29-1, the J gene TRBJ2-2; D uncertain. The CDR3 covers 12 residues. V was trimmed by 3 bases and J by 3 bases, leaving 5 bases between them. Germline lookup yields CDR1 SQVTM and CDR2 ANQGSEA. CDR3 protein: CSVDRDTGELFF. CDR3 in DNA: TGCAGCGTTGATCGGGACACCGGGGAGCTGTTTTTT.

The chain couples TRBV7-6 to TRBJ2-7, with no clear D. The germline gives CDR1 SGHVS, CDR2 FNYEAQ. V shed 8 bases and J shed 3 bases, with 20 bases lying between them. The CDR3 length is 15 residues. The CDR3 here is CASSPPTPKVYEQYF. For the CDR3, the DNA is TGTGCCAGCTCACCCCCCACTCCTAAGGTCTACGAGCAGTACTTC.

This clonotype turned up a few times. This chain links TRBV7-2 with TRBJ2-6; D is unclear. CDR3 length: 17 residues. Germline assignment: CDR1 SGHTA and CDR2 FQGNSA. The ends were cut back, 5 bases at V and 0 bases at J, with 14 bases in the middle. The CDR3 bases are TGTGCCAGCAGCCCGAGCCGACGGTACTCTGGGGCCAACGTCCTGACTTTC. As protein: CASSPSRRYSGANVLTF.

The chain combines TRBV19 with TRBJ2-3; D ambiguous. This CDR3 comprises 12 residues. V lost 3 bases and J lost 4, with 5 bases in between. Germline-derived CDR1 and CDR2 are LNHDA and SQIVND (reference sequence). The CDR3 protein is CASSISADTQYF. The CDR3 region has the DNA TGTGCCAGTAGTATTTCGGCAGATACGCAGTATTTT.

The gene calls are TRBV9 and TRBJ1-1; D might be TRBD1 (5 bases). The CDR3 extends over 15 amino acids. Trimming took off 5 bases at V and 6 bases at J, with 20 bases between the two ends. Germline CDR1 and CDR2: SGDLS and YYNGEE. The CDR3 nucleotides are TGTGCCAGCAGTACATCCCGATCGGGGGGATCTGAAGCTTTCTTT. Residues: CASSTSRSGGSEAFF.

The rearrangement joins TRBV10-3 to TRBJ1-4; possible D gene TRBD1, 5 bases. Between the trimmed V and J ends, which lost 10 bases and 8 bases, there was a span of 20 bases. The germline V gene has CDR1 ENHRY and CDR2 SYGVKD. This CDR3 contains 14 residues. The CDR3 protein is CATRINGTREKLFF. The CDR3 coding sequence is TGTGCCACGCGGATAAACGGGACGAGGGAAAAACTGTTTTTT.

At least ten counts were recorded for this clonotype. CDR3 in DNA: TGTGCCAGCAGCAGCTCCGGGGGCGCTGAAGCTTTCTTT. The encoded protein is CASSSSGGAEAFF. This chain connects TRBV7-9 to TRBJ1-1; D might be TRBD1 (6 bases). Trimming cost V 5 bases and J 6 bases, with 13 bases left between them. The germline V gene encodes CDR1 SEHNR and CDR2 FQNEAQ (reference sequence). CDR3 size: 13 residues. Supplemented by reference TRBV7-9 and TRBJ1-1, the full variable domain reads DTGVSQNPRHKITKRGQNVTFRCDPISEHNRLYWYRQTLGQGPEFLTYFQNEAQLEKSRLLSDRFSAERPKGSFSTLEIQRTEQGDSAMYLCASSSSGGAEAFFGQGTRLTVV.

The sample holds a few counts of this clonotype. The CDR3 loop is CASRFLGDTEAFF. The CDR3 nucleotides are TGTGCCAGCAGGTTTCTTGGGGACACTGAAGCTTTCTTT. This chain uses TRBV7-9 with TRBJ1-1; D not certain. V lost 6 bases and J lost 3, with 11 bases in between. This CDR3 spans 13 amino acids. Germline V gene sequence: CDR1 SEHNR, CDR2 FQNEAQ (reference sequence).

This clonotype was recorded many times. The genes are TRBV19 and TRBJ2-6, with D perhaps TRBD1 (6 bases). The CDR3 has 14 amino acids. From germline, CDR1 is LNHDA and CDR2 SQIVND (reference sequence). Trimming removed 6 bases at V and 2 bases at J, with 8 bases between. DNA for the CDR3: TGTGCCAGTAGAACAGGGACTGGGGCCAACGTCCTGACTTTC. It is translated as CASRTGTGANVLTF.

About this clonotype: One end of the junction is discordant with germline, which a read error may explain. This chain joins TRBV7-9 and TRBJ1-2, with 8 bases fitting TRBD1. This CDR3 has 15 amino acids. The germline V gene encodes CDR1 SEHNR and CDR2 FQNEAQ (reference sequence). Here the CDR3 DNA reads TGCGCCAGCAGCCAAGTGGACAGGGACAACTATGGCTACACCTTC. It specifies CASSQVDRDNYGYTF.